The source of this T cell receptor (beta chain) is a study of Graves' ophthalmopathy and Graves' hyperthyroidism listed by TCRdb under 2018. For context, the study as a whole: Peripheral blood was collected at initial diagnosis, prior to any treatment. TCR beta repertoire signatures were used to distinguish Graves' ophthalmopathy from Graves' hyperthyroidism and to predict progression to ophthalmopathy. In total, 135 blood samples were TCR-sequenced: around 42 ophthalmopathy, under 85 hyperthyroidism and about 17 hyperthyroidism-to-ophthalmopathy patients. To explore V-J signatures distinguishing ophthalmopathy from hyperthyroidism, a discovery set of about a hundred patients (around 42 ophthalmopathy, some 57 stable hyperthyroidism) was enrolled. The independent validation cohort included under 20 hyperthyroidism patients plus 17 patients who later progressed from hyperthyroidism to ophthalmopathy. T-cell repertoires of thyroid tissue and blood were compared in 5 or 6 hyperthyroidism patients. Following sampling, methimazole starting at 30 mg daily was administered to hyperthyroidism patients, and high-dose intravenous methylprednisolone was administered to ophthalmopathy patients. The investigation overall reported the following: In validation, the model predicted ophthalmopathy progression with about 71% sensitivity and roughly 72% specificity; roughly eleven predicted patients were CT-confirmed with GO in a median of about 6.2 months. Most expanded thyroid clonotypes with a frequency above 0.001 also appeared in blood, which suggests that blood repertoires may reflect the immune response in the thyroid. In cross-validation, the 13-signature model distinguished ophthalmopathy from stable hyperthyroidism with less than 90% sensitivity and over 81% specificity, while in the test set the corresponding values were 80% and 75%. Sample size was not predetermined statistically, and investigators were not blinded to group allocation.

According to the germline V gene (reference sequence), CDR1 reads LNHDA and CDR2 reads SQIVND. The CDR3 goes from the cysteine to the phenylalanine over 15 residues. Kept here is only the CDR3 DNA, which spans 45 bases and is read in frame from base 1. V and J are truncated by 7 bases and 1 base respectively, leaving an intervening sequence of 14 bases. TCR beta CDR3 regions were amplified from RNA transcripts for repertoire sequencing. The first round was an RT-PCR using HTBI primers with the Qiagen OneStep RT-PCR kit, and this first round was followed by a second-round multiplex PCR, then size selection and purification. Libraries were sequenced on an Illumina HiSeq2000 using paired-end 100 bp reads. Turning to the authors' computational methods: Reads were processed with SOAPnuke, discarding reads with adapters, uncalled bases, mean Phred below 15, or no exact constant-primer or identifier match. COPE v1.2.5 was used to merge high-quality paired reads. Clonotypes were defined as unique nucleotide sequences and were aligned to IMGT TRB V, D and J references using MiTCR v1.1. Only V-J combinations with frequency above 0.0001 were analysed, covering 99% to 99.2% of repertoires. For each V-J combination, a TCR clonal expansion and chaos score was defined as F50 clonal expansion divided by the chaos observed in the TCRdist matrix. Welch's t-statistics and random forest were used to reduce features to approximately 13 V-J combinations, which were fed into a naive Bayes classifier. Thyroid-blood repertoire similarity was quantified with the Morisita-Horn index. TCRdb handled the public reads itself, with Q25 trimming in fastp and clone calling in MiXCR, and kept productive beta chains. All rows with the same CDR3 protein become a single entry with the most common DNA and genes. The V and J calls follow TCRdb's processing rather than the paper's. This sample is represented by roughly 300,000 distinct CDR3 sequences; roughly a sixth of them were singletons. Approximately 13% of the sample comes from the top ten.

This clonotype was detected many times. No cognate antigen has been identified for it. The sample holds no much larger clone one base away, and base qualities are not on file. Ophthalmopathy patients had moderately to severely active disease, Clinical Activity Score of at least 3, NOSPECS grade of at least 4, and disease duration under 3 months. Anyone with other autoimmune diseases, uncontrolled infections, pregnancy or lactation was excluded from the study. Clinical symptoms, serum thyroxine, TRAb, thyroid ultrasound and orbital computed tomography were used for diagnosis. PBMCs were isolated from around 10 ml of fresh peripheral blood by Ficoll-Paque density gradient centrifugation. Trizol reagent was used to extract the total RNA, and its quality was then checked on an Agilent 2100 Bioanalyzer.

This chain joins TRBV19 to TRBJ1-5, with no confidently assigned D gene. The source of this sequence is an adult man with Graves' ophthalmopathy. Sequencing was carried out using peripheral blood. The CDR3 has the sequence CASNKAERSNQPQHF. The DNA sequence is TGTGCCAGTAATAAGGCAGAGAGGAGCAATCAGCCCCAGCATTTT.